This TCR beta chain was documented in a study of blood T cell repertoires in COVID-19. The CDR3 spans 15 residues. J lost 2 bases, V lost 7 bases, and 12 bases had no gene match. The germline CDR1 and CDR2 sequences are SQVTM and ANQGSEA. Generated by immunoSEQ multiplex PCR, the TCRdb table keeps only in-frame clones and is missing some. The sample shows a few hundred thousand clones, around nine tenths of them seen only once. The sequence derives from a woman aged 45-59 years who had been exposed to COVID-19. V and J are TRBV29-1 and TRBJ2-3; 7 positions match TRBD2. Sequences were obtained from PBMCs or T cells enriched from blood (not recorded which). Here the CDR3 DNA reads TGCAGCGCCCGAAGGGGCGGGGGAGACACAGATACGCAGTATTTT. This gives the protein CSARRGGGDTDTQYF.